This note documents a single T cell receptor beta chain sequence. V was pared by 9 bases and J by 0 bases, with 6 bases between. Germline V lookup: CDR1 LNHDA, CDR2 SQIVND (reference sequence). This CDR3 is 12 amino acids long. The entry originates in a study of blood T cell repertoires in COVID-19. Turning to the study itself: The cDNA or gDNA used as material had been derived from T cells, B-cell-depleted T cells, or PBMCs.

Sequenced by immunoSEQ multiplex PCR; TCRdb stores in-frame clones only, minus some. The table lists 130,000 or so clones, 88% of them singletons, with 7.6% in the top ten. The sample consisted of peripheral blood. The receptor's source is a man over 45 with acute or convalescent COVID-19. The J gene is TRBJ1-5, the V gene TRBV19, with D unresolved. The DNA for the CDR3 is TGTGCCAGCACTGATAGCAATCAGCCCCAGCATTTT. It yields the protein CASTDSNQPQHF. The variable domain in full, completed from reference TRBV19 and TRBJ1-5, reads DGGITQSPKYLFRKEGQNVTLSCEQNLNHDAMYWYRQDPGQGLRLIYYSQIVNDFQKGDIAEGYSVSREKKESFPLTVTSAQKNPTAFYLCASTDSNQPQHFGDGTRLSIL.